Below, 29 T cell receptor beta chains from the same sample are listed, as sequenced in a study of blood T cells in healthy people across ages. Sample-barcoded 5' priming and a J-beta primer mix drove a second PCR of about 6 to 11 cycles. TCRdb re-analysed the 5' RACE reads in MiXCR, keeping a single row per CDR3 protein. This sample has about 840,000 distinct CDR3 sequences, with around 29% found just once. The sample was also reused in another study, on T cells of mothers and their children.

Material: blood. These receptors were taken from a middle-aged woman in good health.

The gene calls are TRBV7-2 and TRBJ2-5; D tentatively fits TRBD1 or TRBD2 (5 bases each). Germline V lookup: CDR1 SGHTA, CDR2 FQGNSA. V shed 1 base and J shed 11 bases, with 20 bases lying between them. This CDR3 spans 15 amino acids. The chain's CDR3 is CASSLVRDPFVEQYF. The CDR3, as DNA: TGTGCCAGCAGCTTAGTTCGGGACCCCTTCGTTGAGCAGTACTTC.

This clonotype was seen only a few times. The J gene is TRBJ1-4, the V gene TRBV20-1; D is perhaps TRBD1 (5 bases). Germline-derived CDR1 and CDR2 are DFQATT and SNEGSKA (reference sequence). The CDR3 runs 13 residues. Deletions cut 3 bases from V and 3 bases from J, with 8 bases between. The DNA for the CDR3 is TGCAGTGCTAGTAGGGGTCCTAATGAAAAACTGTTTTTT. Protein product: CSASRGPNEKLFF.

Concerning this clonotype: A much larger clone differs from this one at a single base, so this may be a read error. J is TRBJ2-7 and V is TRBV7-2, with D maybe TRBD2 (5 bases). The germline V gene encodes CDR1 SGHTA and CDR2 FQGNSA. The V gene lost 1 base and the J gene lost 3 bases, with 16 bases spanning the gap. The length of the CDR3 is 16 residues. CDR3 residues: CASSLEVGVAGYEQYF. The CDR3 nucleotides are TGTGCCAGCAGCTTAGAGGTTGGGGTGGCGGGCTACGAGCAGTACTTC.

Concerning this clonotype itself: The conserved final phenylalanine or tryptophan is absent from the CDR3, which likely points to a read error. V gene TRBV20-1 combines with J gene TRBJ2-3; D is ambiguous. CDR1 and CDR2 from the germline V gene are DFQATT and SNEGSKA (reference sequence). The CDR3 sequence is 14 residues long. V lost 5 bases, J lost 4 bases, and 16 bases lay in between. CDR3 residues: CSAPWESLPDTQYV. CDR3 coding DNA: TGCAGTGCTCCCTGGGAAAGTCTCCCAGATACGCAGTATGTT.

This clonotype was seen only a few times. The junction departs from the called germline gene at one end, perhaps through a read error. The V and J genes are TRBV10-3 and TRBJ2-7, with a weak D call TRBD2 (6 bases). The CDR3 sequence is 12 residues long. From germline, CDR1 is ENHRY and CDR2 SYGVKD. This CDR3 is CTISEEGYEQYF. The CDR3, as DNA: TGTACCATCAGTGAGGAGGGGTACGAGCAGTACTTC.

The rearrangement links TRBV12-3 or TRBV12-4 to TRBJ2-1; no definite D call. Between the trimmed V and J ends, which lost 3 bases and 10 bases, there was a span of 10 bases. The CDR3 runs 12 residues. The CDR3 DNA reads as TGTGCCAGCAGTTTCGCAGTTGGGGAGCAGTTCTTC. Protein: CASSFAVGEQFF.

This clonotype was counted a few times. The V and J genes are TRBV24-1 and TRBJ2-2; 8 bases align to TRBD1. Germline loops: CDR1 KGHDR, CDR2 SFDVKD. CDR3 length: 16 residues. The V segment lost 4 bases and the J segment 2 bases; nucleotides outside the gene matches: 5. The CDR3 coding sequence is TGTGCCACCAGTGACCCGACAGGGGCCAACACCGGGGAGCTGTTTTTT. Amino acid sequence: CATSDPTGANTGELFF.

This clonotype has a count of ten or more. The CDR3 loop reads CASSQAVASGGAEQYF. CDR3 nucleotide sequence: TGTGCCAGCAGCCAAGCGGTGGCTAGCGGGGGTGCGGAGCAGTACTTC. The chain combines TRBV4-2 with TRBJ2-7; 10 bases map to TRBD2. V lost 1 base, J lost 7 bases, and 10 bases stayed unmatched. CDR1 LGHNA and CDR2 YNFKEQ come from the germline V gene. The CDR3 contains 16 residues.

J is TRBJ2-3 and V is TRBV20-1, with 9 nucleotides matching TRBD1. The CDR3 consists of 19 residues. V lost 8 bases, J lost 0 bases, and 21 bases stayed unmatched. Germline CDR1 DFQATT, CDR2 SNEGSKA (reference sequence). The CDR3: CSTMDPTQPDRGSTDTQYF. CDR3 nucleotide sequence: TGCAGTACTATGGACCCCACTCAACCCGACAGGGGGAGCACAGATACGCAGTATTTT.

Ten or more counts support this clonotype. V usage is TRBV20-1 and J usage is TRBJ2-7; 8 positions match TRBD2. This CDR3 has 14 amino acids. V shed 5 bases, J shed 6 bases, and the junction held 12 bases outside the gene matches. Germline CDR1 reads DFQATT; CDR2 reads SNEGSKA (reference sequence). The CDR3 sequence: CSAPIPGLGGEQYF. The CDR3, as DNA: TGCAGTGCTCCTATTCCGGGACTAGGAGGCGAGCAGTACTTC.

This clonotype was found a few times. The rearrangement uses TRBV15 and TRBJ2-1; weak D call: TRBD2 (6 bases). The CDR3 is 14 residues long. Between the trimmed V and J ends, which lost 0 bases and 12 bases, there was a span of 15 bases. The germline V gene has CDR1 LNHNV and CDR2 YYDKDF (reference sequence). CDR3 coding DNA: TGTGCCACCAGCAGAGATAACGGGGGAGGAGCGCAGTTCTTC. Translating it yields CATSRDNGGGAQFF. Based on the CDR3 plus reference TRBV15 and TRBJ2-1, the full variable domain is DAMVIQNPRYQVTQFGKPVTLSCSQTLNHNVMYWYQQKSSQAPKLLFHYYDKDFNNEADTPDNFQSRRPNTSFCFLDIRSPGLGDTAMYLCATSRDNGGGAQFFGPGTRLTVL.

This clonotype was recorded at least ten times. The V and J genes are TRBV7-2 and TRBJ2-7, with D unclear. The V end lost 5 bases, the J end lost 3 bases, and 8 bases lay between the germline ends. Germline V gene lookup returns CDR1 SGHTA and CDR2 FQGNSA. The CDR3 sequence is 12 residues long. CDR3 in amino acids: CASSADRYEQYF. CDR3 nucleotide sequence: TGTGCCAGCAGCGCAGACCGCTACGAGCAGTACTTC.

The chain is built from TRBV30 and TRBJ2-7; D remains unclear. V lost 1 base and J 8 bases, leaving 18 bases between the germline ends. The germline V gene encodes CDR1 GTSNPN and CDR2 SVGIG (reference sequence). The CDR3 runs 14 residues. CDR3 sequence reads: CAWSAERRTTKQYF. DNA of the CDR3: TGTGCCTGGAGTGCGGAGAGACGAACCACTAAGCAGTACTTC.

This clonotype was detected only a few times. The CDR3 end shows no conserved phenylalanine or tryptophan, and so a read error is likely. V usage is TRBV20-1 and J usage is TRBJ1-1; D is ambiguous. Germline CDR1 is DFQATT and CDR2 is SNEGSKA (reference sequence). The CDR3 consists of 14 residues. V was cut by 2 bases and J by 0 bases, with 10 bases left in between. CDR3 protein: CSARSGRMNTEAFV. The DNA of the CDR3 is TGCAGTGCTAGATCTGGGCGGATGAACACTGAAGCTTTCGTT.

The CDR3, as DNA: TGTGCCAGCAGCTTCCCCGGGACTAGCGGGGGCTCCAACACCGGGGAGCTGTTTTTT. Translating it yields CASSFPGTSGGSNTGELFF. The chain is built from TRBV11-2 and TRBJ2-2, with 14 bases matching TRBD2. Germline assignment: CDR1 SGHAT and CDR2 FQNNGV. This CDR3 is built from 19 residues. Trimming removed 3 bases from V and 2 bases from J; junction bases left unmatched: 8.

This clonotype has just a few counts. In DNA, the CDR3 is TGCGCCAGCAGCTTGGAGGGCCAGGAGCAGTTCTTC. This encodes CASSLEGQEQFF. V usage is TRBV5-1 and J usage is TRBJ2-1; D is ambiguous. This CDR3 is built from 12 residues. Trimming took off 0 bases at V and 10 bases at J, with 8 bases between the two ends. Germline V gives CDR1 SGHRS, CDR2 YFSETQ.

This rearrangement joins TRBV5-1 to TRBJ2-1; 7 bases are a match to TRBD2. Germline-derived CDR1 and CDR2 are SGHRS and YFSETQ. The CDR3 runs to 14 residues. J gave up 4 bases and V 5 bases, and 6 bases lay outside the gene matches. Written as DNA, the CDR3 is TGCGCCAGCAGAGGACTAGGGGTATACAATGAGCAGTTCTTC. This sequence encodes CASRGLGVYNEQFF.

Notes on this clonotype: No conserved phenylalanine or tryptophan is present at the end of the CDR3, so a read error is the likely explanation. The DNA for the CDR3 is TGCTCCTTGACAGTCAAAGAGACCCAGTACTGC. Its translation: CSLTVKETQYC. This rearrangement joins TRBV6-6 to TRBJ2-5; the D gene is possibly TRBD1 (5 bases). The length of the CDR3 is 11 residues. Germline V gives CDR1 MNHNY, CDR2 SVGAGI (reference sequence).

Notes on this clonotype: An end of the junction does not agree with germline; a read error may underlie this. V usage is TRBV7-9 and J usage is TRBJ1-2; TRBD1 agrees at 9 bases. The CDR3 is made up of 15 amino acids. Germline CDR1 reads SEHNR; CDR2 reads FQNEAQ (reference sequence). CDR3 DNA sequence: TGTACCAGCAGCTTAGCGGGACAGGGAAACTATGGCTACACCTTC. It specifies CTSSLAGQGNYGYTF.

This clonotype was observed many times. This chain uses TRBV15 with TRBJ1-5; D may be TRBD1 (5 bases). The CDR3 is made up of 14 amino acids. Trimming removed 3 bases at V and 4 bases at J, with 10 bases between. Germline assignment: CDR1 LNHNV and CDR2 YYDKDF (reference sequence). CDR3 in DNA: TGTGCCACCAGCAGCCCGGGGGGAAATCAGCCCCAGCATTTT. Translated: CATSSPGGNQPQHF.

This chain uses TRBV6-2 or TRBV6-3 with TRBJ1-1; possibly TRBD1 for D (5 bases). The CDR3 length is 13 residues. V lost 9 bases and J lost 0, with 11 bases in between. The V gene's germline CDR1 is MNHEY and CDR2 SVGEGT. The CDR3 spells CASLQAMNTEAFF. The CDR3 DNA reads TGTGCCAGTTTACAGGCCATGAACACTGAAGCTTTCTTT.

This clonotype was seen a handful of times. This chain links TRBV27 with TRBJ1-1; TRBD1 is a possible D gene (5 bases). The CDR3 extends over 17 amino acids. V shed 0 bases and J shed 2 bases, with 16 bases lying between them. Germline V gene data show CDR1 as MNHEY and CDR2 as SMNVEV (reference sequence). The CDR3 sequence is CASSLSIIGTINTEAFF. CDR3 in DNA: TGTGCCAGCAGTTTATCAATCATTGGGACGATAAACACTGAAGCTTTCTTT.

This clonotype was observed a few times. The germline gene is not matched at one end of the junction; a read error may be the cause. The chain recombines TRBV7-2 with TRBJ2-6; D could derive from TRBD1 or TRBD2 (7 bases each). The V gene's germline CDR1 is SGHTA and CDR2 FQGNSA. This CDR3 comprises 18 residues. The CDR3 coding sequence is TGTGCCAGCAGCTTAAGGGACTACAGGGGTTCTGGGGCCAACGTCCGGACTTTC. This sequence encodes CASSLRDYRGSGANVRTF.

A note on this clonotype: Sequence at one end of the junction differs from germline and may be a read error. This chain links TRBV3-1 with TRBJ1-2, with D maybe TRBD1 (6 bases). Germline V gives CDR1 LGHDT, CDR2 YNNKEL (reference sequence). The length of the CDR3 is 14 residues. DNA for the CDR3: TGTGCCAGCGGCCACCGAGGGGGGGAGGATGGCTACACCTTC. This gives the protein CASGHRGGEDGYTF.

V gene TRBV7-2 combines with J gene TRBJ1-6; tentative D call: TRBD1 (5 bases). V shed 7 bases and J shed 9 bases, with 25 bases lying between them. The germline gives CDR1 SGHTA, CDR2 FQGNSA. The CDR3 spans 17 residues. The CDR3, as DNA: TGTGCCAGCAACCACTACCCACGAGGGGCTGTTAGTTCACCCCTCCACTTT. It specifies CASNHYPRGAVSSPLHF. The full variable domain, in which reference TRBV7-2 and TRBJ1-6 provide the parts outside the CDR3, is GAGVSQSPSNKVTEKGKDVELRCDPISGHTALYWYRQSLGQGLEFLIYFQGNSAPDKSGLPSDRFSAERTGGSVSTLTIQRTQQEDSAVYLCASNHYPRGAVSSPLHFGNGTRLTVT.

This clonotype came up many times. The V and J genes are TRBV18 and TRBJ2-5; D may be TRBD1 (5 bases). Trimming stripped 3 bases from V and 5 bases from J, with 10 bases between. Per germline, CDR1 KGHSH and CDR2 LQKENI. This CDR3 is 13 amino acids long. In DNA, the CDR3 is TGTGCCAGCTCACCCAGGGAAGGGGAGACCCAGTACTTC. It is translated as CASSPREGETQYF.

To note about this clonotype: One base away lies a much larger clone, so this may be a sequencing read error. This chain links TRBV12-3 or TRBV12-4 with TRBJ2-3; D gene uncertain. The CDR3 contains 15 residues. CDR3 protein: CASSSLHSGTDAQYF. DNA of the CDR3: TGTGCCAGCAGTTCCCTACACTCTGGCACAGATGCGCAGTATTTT.

This clonotype came up a few times. The V and J genes are TRBV6-4 and TRBJ2-3, with 7 bases that match TRBD1. V shed 6 bases, J shed 0 bases, and the junction held 6 bases outside the gene matches. Germline loops: CDR1 MRHNA, CDR2 SNTAGT. The CDR3 loop spans 15 amino acids. CDR3 coding DNA: TGTGCCAGCAGGCTAACAGGGGCAAGCACAGATACGCAGTATTTT. As protein: CASRLTGASTDTQYF.

In regard to this clonotype: A much larger clone lies a single base off, so this may be a read error. The V call is TRBV7-2, the J call TRBJ2-1; 9 nucleotides align to TRBD2. V shed 7 bases and J 8 bases; nucleotides not matched to a gene: 9. The CDR3 spans 14 residues. Per germline, CDR1 SGHTA and CDR2 FQGNSA. CDR3 DNA: TGTGCCAGCACTAGCGGGGAACCCGTGCATGAGCAGTTCTTC. This translates into CASTSGEPVHEQFF. Supplemented by reference TRBV7-2 and TRBJ2-1, the full variable domain reads GAGVSQSPSNKVTEKGKDVELRCDPISGHTALYWYRQSLGQGLEFLIYFQGNSAPDKSGLPSDRFSAERTGGSVSTLTIQRTQQEDSAVYLCASTSGEPVHEQFFGPGTRLTVL.